This T cell receptor (beta chain) appears in the sequencing data of a study of blood T cell repertoires in COVID-19. Background on the study: COVID-19 samples, acute and convalescent, were from the United States, Italy and Spain. T cells, B-cell-depleted T cells, or PBMCs provided the cDNA or gDNA that served as material.

This clone appeared a single time. CDR3 length equals 15 residues. From germline, CDR1 is SNHLY and CDR2 FYNNEI. V lost 6 bases, J lost 2 bases, and 4 bases stayed unmatched. Original processing notes: Researchers report that nucleated cell counts were estimated from reference gene primer amplification. Sequenced by immunoSEQ multiplex PCR; TCRdb stores in-frame clones only, minus some. That table is the source of V, J and clone size, and D and trimming were worked out from the DNA. The table shows under 300,000 clones, with 75% to 90% occurring only once. The chain carries TRBV2 and TRBJ2-4; 10 bases agree with TRBD1. What was sequenced was peripheral blood. The clonotype was recovered from a man between 50 and 59 years old with acute or convalescent COVID-19. Here the CDR3 DNA reads TGTGCCAGCAGCGACAGGGGGCCCTCCAAAAACATTCAGTACTTC. Translated: CASSDRGPSKNIQYF. Using reference TRBV2 and TRBJ2-4 for the parts outside the CDR3, the full variable domain is EPEVTQTPSHQVTQMGQEVILRCVPISNHLYFYWYRQILGQKVEFLVSFYNNEISEKSEIFDDQFSVERPDGSNFTLKIRSTKLEDSAMYFCASSDRGPSKNIQYFGAGTRLSVL.